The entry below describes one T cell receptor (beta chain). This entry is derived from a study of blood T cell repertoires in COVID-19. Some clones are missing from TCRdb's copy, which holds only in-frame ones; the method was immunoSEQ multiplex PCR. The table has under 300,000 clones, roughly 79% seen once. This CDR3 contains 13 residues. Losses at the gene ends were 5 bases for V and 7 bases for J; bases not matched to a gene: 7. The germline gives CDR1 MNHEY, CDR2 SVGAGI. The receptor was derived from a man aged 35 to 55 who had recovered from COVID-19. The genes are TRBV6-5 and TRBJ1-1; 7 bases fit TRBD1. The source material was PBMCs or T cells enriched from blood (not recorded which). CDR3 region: CASSKTGTVEAFF. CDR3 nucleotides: TGTGCCAGCAGTAAAACAGGGACAGTTGAAGCTTTCTTT.